Described below is a single T cell receptor (beta chain) sequence and its context. This sample was taken from a study of blood T cell repertoires in COVID-19. On the study more broadly: PBMCs, B-cell-depleted T cells, or T cells provided the cDNA or gDNA that made up the material.

J lost 7 bases, V lost 6 bases, and 7 bases had no gene match. CDR1 SNHLY and CDR2 FYNNEI come from the germline V gene. CDR3 length equals 14 residues. Seattle enrolled patients during active infection and tracked them longitudinally. Original analysis: Counts of nucleated cells, estimated from reference gene primer amplification, were obtained. Assay: immunoSEQ multiplex PCR; the TCRdb copy retains only in-frame clones and omits some. V and J calls and clone size are as listed in that table; D and trimming were resolved from the DNA. The profile shows about 210,000 clones, 82% of them singletons. The rearrangement uses TRBV2 and TRBJ1-5; 9 nucleotides align to TRBD1. Sequencing was done on a sample of peripheral blood. The clonotype was recovered from a woman aged 55 to 70 with COVID-19, enrolled during active disease. The CDR3: CASSPQGAEQPQHF. In DNA form, the CDR3 reads TGTGCCAGCAGCCCACAGGGGGCAGAGCAGCCCCAGCATTTT.